This T cell receptor (beta chain) was found in a study of shared clonotypes between healthy human individuals. Study outcomes and limitations: Larger richness was generally estimated for naive than memory subsets.

The assay was run at deep level. Genomic DNA of every subset was divided equally among multiple immunoSEQ plates. This table comes from immunoSEQ multiplex PCR, and its TCRdb copy is limited to in-frame clones, with some not included. This sample has about 1.4 million clones, with roughly 96% found just once. This clone was found once. What it recognizes is unknown. Donors had no recently reported acute infections or vaccinations and were HIV-negative. This receptor was obtained from a man aged 25-45 years in good health. Input material: naive CD4+ T cells sorted from blood. Subset indicated: CD45RA+ positively selected.

The CDR3 DNA reads TGTGCCAGCAGTCCCCCGGGACTAGCGGTCTACTACGAGCAGTACTTC. Translating it yields CASSPPGLAVYYEQYF. The chain carries TRBV28 and TRBJ2-7, with TRBD2 identical over 11 bases. Looked up from germline, CDR1 is MDHEN and CDR2 is SYDVKM. This CDR3 region has 16 residues. The J segment lost 3 bases and the V segment lost 5 bases, leaving 9 bases of the junction unmatched.